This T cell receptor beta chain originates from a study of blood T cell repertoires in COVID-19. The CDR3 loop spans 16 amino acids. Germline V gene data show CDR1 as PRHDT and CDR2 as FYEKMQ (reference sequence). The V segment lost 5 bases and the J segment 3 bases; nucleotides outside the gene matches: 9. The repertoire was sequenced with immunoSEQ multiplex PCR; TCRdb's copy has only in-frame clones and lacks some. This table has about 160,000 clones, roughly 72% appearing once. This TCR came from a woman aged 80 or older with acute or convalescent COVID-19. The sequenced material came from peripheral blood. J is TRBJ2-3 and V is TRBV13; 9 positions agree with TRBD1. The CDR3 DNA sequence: TGTGCCAGCAGCGGCAGTCCGGGACAGGGAACAGATACGCAGTATTTT. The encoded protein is CASSGSPGQGTDTQYF.